This T cell receptor beta chain came from a study of blood T cell repertoires in COVID-19. Study context: Researchers got acute and convalescent COVID-19 samples from the United States, Italy and Spain.

The data were produced by immunoSEQ multiplex PCR, yet TCRdb's version contains in-frame clones alone and is incomplete. Of 52,000 or so clones listed, roughly 85% are singletons. This CDR3 spans 15 amino acids. Trimming pared 1 base from V and 9 bases from J, leaving 13 bases between. Germline V lookup: CDR1 SGHDN, CDR2 FVKESK. This receptor was obtained from a man older than 75 with acute or convalescent COVID-19. The V call is TRBV14, the J call TRBJ1-6; D might be TRBD1 (5 bases). Specimen: peripheral blood. CDR3 amino acids: CASSQARAGSSPLHF. In DNA, the CDR3 is TGTGCCAGCAGCCAAGCCAGGGCAGGTAGTTCACCCCTCCACTTT. Full variable domain (remainder filled in from reference TRBV14 and TRBJ1-6): EAGVTQFPSHSVIEKGQTVTLRCDPISGHDNLYWYRRVMGKEIKFLLHFVKESKQDESGMPNNRFLAERTGGTYSTLKVQPAELEDSGVYFCASSQARAGSSPLHFGNGTRLTVT.